These 21 T cell receptor beta chains share one sample of origin, sequenced in a study of post-analysis software for immune sequencing data. Points from the study as a whole: Roughly five TRBV segments appeared more often in patients than in controls, and TRBV5-6, TRBV5-1 and TRBV20-1 were among these.

Which antigens these TCRs recognize remains unknown. Unique-molecular-identifier-tagged TCR beta cDNA libraries were used. Using its own MiXCR run on the PCR reads, TCRdb lists one record per CDR3 protein. This sample carries almost 700,000 distinct CDR3 sequences, roughly three fifths of them seen once, and the ten largest clones take 10% to 12%. The source material was blood. The source of these receptors is a girl aged 2 to 9 with multiple sclerosis.

This rearrangement joins TRBV6-6 to TRBJ1-2; TRBD1 is a possible D gene (5 bases). Per the germline V gene, CDR1 is MNHNY and CDR2 is SVGAGI (reference sequence). The CDR3 consists of 13 residues. V lost 5 bases and J lost 4, with 11 bases in between. The CDR3 spells CASSGTSPYGYTF. The CDR3 DNA follows: TGTGCCAGCAGTGGGACCTCACCCTATGGCTACACCTTC.

This clonotype was seen a handful of times. The genes are TRBV11-2 and TRBJ1-6, with TRBD1 identical over 8 bases. There are 14 residues in the CDR3. Germline lookup yields CDR1 SGHAT and CDR2 FQNNGV. V dropped 5 bases and J dropped 10; count of bases not matched to a gene: 7. The CDR3 DNA sequence: TGTGCCAGCAGCGGGGACAGGACGGAGTCACCCCTCCACTTT. Its protein product is CASSGDRTESPLHF.

This chain connects TRBV27 to TRBJ1-2, with TRBD1 identical over 9 bases. The CDR3 loop spans 14 amino acids. Germline trimming cut 5 bases from V and 8 bases from J; bases unmatched to any gene: 9. Germline CDR1 reads MNHEY; CDR2 reads SMNVEV (reference sequence). The CDR3 region has the DNA TGTGCCAGCAGTCGGGACAGGGCGGCGAGGGGCTACACCTTC. Protein: CASSRDRAARGYTF.

The chain joins TRBV10-2 to TRBJ2-5; 9 bases are a match to TRBD1. The V gene's germline CDR1 is WSHSY and CDR2 SAAADI. The junction had 7 bases not matched to a gene; V was cut back by 10 bases and J by 4 bases. The CDR3 extends over 13 amino acids. DNA of the CDR3: TGCGCCATAGGACAGGGGCGGAGAGAGACCCAGTACTTC. This sequence encodes CAIGQGRRETQYF.

This clonotype was detected a few times. V gene TRBV6-6 combines with J gene TRBJ2-1; 12 nucleotides match TRBD2. In germline, CDR1 is MNHNY, CDR2 SVGAGI (reference sequence). This CDR3 comprises 15 residues. The V and J ends lost 6 bases and 6 bases, in that order; junction bases with no gene match: 6. This chain's CDR3 is CASSRLAGVGNEQFF. DNA of the CDR3: TGTGCCAGCAGCAGACTAGCGGGAGTTGGCAATGAGCAGTTCTTC.

The rearrangement uses TRBV11-2 and TRBJ2-4; D possibly matches TRBD1 or TRBD2 (5 bases each). The germline CDR1 and CDR2 sequences are SGHAT and FQNNGV. V was clipped by 2 bases and J by 1 base, with 9 bases between them. The CDR3 length is 15 residues. The CDR3 reads CASSLWWGAKNIQYF. The DNA for the CDR3 is TGTGCCAGCAGCTTATGGTGGGGGGCCAAAAACATTCAGTACTTC.

This clonotype was seen a few times. The chain has TRBV6-5 and TRBJ2-7; TRBD2 agrees at 10 bases. This CDR3 has 18 residues. Germline trimming cut 1 base from V and 1 base from J; bases unmatched to any gene: 10. Germline CDR1 reads MNHEY; CDR2 reads SVGAGI. The CDR3 region has the DNA TGTGCCAGCAGTTACTGGTGGAAGCGGGAGGGCCTATCCTACGAGCAGTACTTC. Translating gives CASSYWWKREGLSYEQYF.

The chain is built from TRBV24-1 and TRBJ2-1; 10 bases match TRBD2. V was pared by 7 bases and J by 10 bases, with 12 bases of the junction left unmatched. Germline values: CDR1 KGHDR, CDR2 SFDVKD. This CDR3 region has 15 residues. CDR3 nucleotides: TGTGCCACCAGACCGAGCGGGGGGGTGACCGTAGAGCAGTTCTTC. It codes for CATRPSGGVTVEQFF.

V is TRBV7-2 and J is TRBJ2-1; the D gene is possibly TRBD1 (6 bases). The CDR3 length is 18 residues. V lost 5 bases to trimming and J lost 5 bases, with 25 bases between them. CDR1 is SGHTA, CDR2 FQGNSA, per germline. The CDR3 DNA reads as TGTGCCAGCAGCCCCCGGCAGGGGTCTTTTGGCAGTAACAATGAGCAGTTCTTC. Translation: CASSPRQGSFGSNNEQFF. The entire variable domain, with the rest obtained from reference TRBV7-2 and TRBJ2-1, is as follows: GAGVSQSPSNKVTEKGKDVELRCDPISGHTALYWYRQSLGQGLEFLIYFQGNSAPDKSGLPSDRFSAERTGGSVSTLTIQRTQQEDSAVYLCASSPRQGSFGSNNEQFFGPGTRLTVL.

This sequence joins TRBV5-1 and TRBJ1-2; D is ambiguous. Germline V lookup: CDR1 SGHRS, CDR2 YFSETQ. The germline V and J ends were trimmed by 0 bases and 8 bases, with 14 bases remaining between them. The CDR3 is made up of 14 amino acids. The CDR3 region is CASSLVPSTVGYTF. The CDR3 bases are TGCGCCAGCAGCTTGGTTCCCAGCACAGTGGGCTACACCTTC.

The chain joins TRBV14 to TRBJ1-2, with D tentatively TRBD1 (5 bases). The CDR3 is 15 residues long. Trimming cost V 0 bases and J 2 bases, with 10 bases left between them. Germline assignment: CDR1 SGHDN and CDR2 FVKESK. CDR3 amino acids: CASSQDARANYGYTF. In DNA, the CDR3 is TGTGCCAGCAGCCAAGACGCCAGGGCAAACTATGGCTACACCTTC.

V and J are TRBV7-2 and TRBJ2-5, with a possible D match to TRBD1 (6 bases). Germline V gives CDR1 SGHTA, CDR2 FQGNSA. The CDR3 loop spans 15 amino acids. Trimming cost V 2 bases and J 11 bases, with 21 bases left between them. DNA of the CDR3: TGTGCCAGCAGCTTATCGGTTGCAGGGGCCGATGAGCAGTACTTC. Amino acids: CASSLSVAGADEQYF.

This clonotype was observed a handful of times. The V call is TRBV5-1, the J call TRBJ1-2; a possible D gene is TRBD1 (5 bases). From germline, CDR1 is SGHRS and CDR2 YFSETQ. The CDR3 extends over 14 amino acids. Trimming left V 4 bases short and J 7 bases short, with 17 bases between. The chain's CDR3 is CASSLRGGPTGYTF. The CDR3, as DNA: TGCGCCAGCAGCCTGAGGGGCGGTCCCACTGGCTACACCTTC. Using reference TRBV5-1 and TRBJ1-2 for the parts outside the CDR3, the full variable domain is KAGVTQTPRYLIKTRGQQVTLSCSPISGHRSVSWYQQTPGQGLQFLFEYFSETQRNKGNFPGRFSGRQFSNSRSEMNVSTLELGDSALYLCASSLRGGPTGYTFGSGTRLTVV.

V gene TRBV3-1 combines with J gene TRBJ2-5; no firm D call. TRBJ2-7 matches the DNA end more closely, so the J call is doubtful. The CDR3 loop spans 15 amino acids. Germline-derived CDR1 and CDR2 are LGHDT and YNNKEL (reference sequence). Here the CDR3 DNA reads TGTGCCAGCAGCCGTACACCCAGGCTGGACTACGAGCAGTACTTC. Translation gives CASSRTPRLDYEQYF.

As DNA, the CDR3 is TGTGCCAGCAGTTCGGGACGAGTCCTTGCAGAGACCCAGTACTTC. Translation: CASSSGRVLAETQYF. The chain is built from TRBV6-2 or TRBV6-3 and TRBJ2-5; D is perhaps TRBD1 or TRBD2 (5 bases each). Trimming stripped 4 bases from V and 4 bases from J, with 16 bases between. The CDR3 spans 15 residues. CDR1 is MNHEY, CDR2 SVGEGT, per germline.

This clonotype came up a few times. V is TRBV4-2 and J is TRBJ2-3; 7 bases fit TRBD2. CDR3 size: 15 residues. Germline-derived CDR1 and CDR2 are LGHNA and YNFKEQ. Germline trimming cut 1 base from V and 0 bases from J; bases unmatched to any gene: 1. CDR3 loop: CASSQGGLSTDTQYF. CDR3 sequence (DNA): TGTGCCAGCAGCCAAGGGGGACTAAGCACAGATACGCAGTATTTT.

V gene TRBV20-1 combines with J gene TRBJ2-1, with 11 bases fitting TRBD2. The V gene end was trimmed by 1 base and the J gene end by 1 base; junction bases not matched to a gene: 6. This CDR3 comprises 17 residues. The germline gives CDR1 DFQATT, CDR2 SNEGSKA (reference sequence). As DNA, the CDR3 is TGCAGTGCTAGAGGTGGTAGCGGGAGGGGTTCCTACAATGAGCAGTTCTTC. This sequence encodes CSARGGSGRGSYNEQFF.

The chain uses TRBV19 and TRBJ1-5; 9 bases fit TRBD1. V was clipped by 8 bases and J by 9 bases; unmatched bases: 11. Germline V gene data show CDR1 as LNHDA and CDR2 as SQIVND (reference sequence). This CDR3 region has 14 residues. CDR3 bases: TGTGCCAGTCAGCCCGGGACAGGGACTTGGCCCCAGCATTTT. This translates into CASQPGTGTWPQHF.

The chain links TRBV6-6 to TRBJ2-1; D perhaps matches TRBD2 (6 bases). V was shortened by 6 bases and J by 5 bases, with 23 bases between the two germline ends. The CDR3 is 17 residues long. Germline V lookup: CDR1 MNHNY, CDR2 SVGAGI (reference sequence). The CDR3: CASRFSSGLSSHNEQFF. DNA for the CDR3: TGTGCCAGCAGGTTCTCCTCGGGACTCTCTTCCCACAATGAGCAGTTCTTC.

This clonotype was seen a handful of times. This rearrangement joins TRBV7-9 to TRBJ2-4, with D maybe TRBD1 (7 bases). The better agreement between TRBJ2-7 and the DNA end casts doubt on the J call. From germline, CDR1 is SEHNR and CDR2 FQNEAQ (reference sequence). The CDR3 is 14 amino acids. DNA for the CDR3: TGTGCCAGCAGCTTAAGCGGGCAGGGGGGCGAGCAGTACTTC. This codes for CASSLSGQGGEQYF.

The V gene is TRBV20-1, the J gene TRBJ1-1; 8 bases are a match to TRBD1. V gave up 0 bases and J gave up 3 bases; unmatched junction bases: 9. CDR3 size: 16 residues. CDR1 and CDR2 from the germline V gene are DFQATT and SNEGSKA (reference sequence). Written as DNA, the CDR3 is TGCAGTGCTAGAGACTCTTCAACAGGGGGGCACACTGAAGCTTTCTTT. Translating gives CSARDSSTGGHTEAFF.